In this sample, the clone carrying this TCR beta chain turned up once. The CDR3 covers 14 residues. The V gene's germline CDR1 is SGHNT and CDR2 YYREEE (reference sequence). Trimming removed 4 bases from V and 6 bases from J, with 16 bases in between. Using immunoSEQ multiplex PCR, the repertoire was profiled, and TCRdb retains in-frame clones only, with some absent. Among 150,000 or so clones listed, roughly 83% were seen once. These data originate in a study of blood T cell repertoires in COVID-19. V is TRBV5-4 and J is TRBJ1-1; tentative D call: TRBD1 (6 bases). The receptor was isolated from a woman aged 60-70 years with COVID-19, enrolled during active disease. Sequencing input: peripheral blood. The CDR3 spells CASSPITGRPEAFF. CDR3 nucleotide sequence: TGTGCCAGCAGCCCAATAACAGGGCGACCTGAAGCTTTCTTT.